This T cell receptor beta chain was sequenced in a study of cytomegalovirus exposure and HLA in healthy donors. Germline V lookup: CDR1 GTSNPN, CDR2 SVGIG (reference sequence). This CDR3 spans 15 amino acids. The V and J ends lost 0 bases and 6 bases, in that order; junction bases with no gene match: 6. Findings of the study overall: Rarity held for most TCR sequences, but there were some public TCRs that occurred in many donors. Sequences of the TCR beta chain were said to predict the HLA-A and HLA-B alleles of most subjects accurately. An analysis was carried out at a later point. It showed that HLA-associated TCR beta chains were more clonally expanded than equally common non-associated chains.

PCR employed 60 Vbeta and 13 Jbeta primers. Profiling relied on immunoSEQ multiplex PCR, and the TCRdb table lists in-frame clones only, not all of them. The sample lists over 100,000 clones, about three quarters occurring once. With regard to this clone: Its cognate antigen is unknown.

The specimen was PBMCs. The TCR comes from a woman aged 18-30 years in good health and CMV-seropositive. This chain uses TRBV30 with TRBJ1-5, with 9 bases identical to TRBD1. CDR3 in amino acids: CAWSVTGGSGQPQHF. CDR3 nucleotides: TGTGCCTGGAGTGTGACAGGGGGGTCCGGTCAGCCCCAGCATTTT.